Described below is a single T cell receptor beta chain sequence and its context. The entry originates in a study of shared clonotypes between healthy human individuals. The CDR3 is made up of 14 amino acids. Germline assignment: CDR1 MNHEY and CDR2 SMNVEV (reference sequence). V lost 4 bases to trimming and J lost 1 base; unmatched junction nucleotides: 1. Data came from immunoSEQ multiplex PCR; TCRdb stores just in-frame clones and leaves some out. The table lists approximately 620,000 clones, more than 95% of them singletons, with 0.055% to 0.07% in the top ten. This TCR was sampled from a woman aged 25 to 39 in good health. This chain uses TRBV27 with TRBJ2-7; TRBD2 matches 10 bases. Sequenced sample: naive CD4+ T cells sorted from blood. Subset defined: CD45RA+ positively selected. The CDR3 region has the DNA TGTGCCAGCAGTTCACTAGCGGGGTCCTACGAGCAGTACTTC. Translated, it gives CASSSLAGSYEQYF.